This is a list of T cell receptor beta chains from one sample in a study of cytomegalovirus exposure and HLA in healthy donors. Sequencing used immunoSEQ multiplex PCR; TCRdb keeps in-frame clones, though not all of them. The sample yields tens of thousands of clones, 75% to 80% seen once. Sample: PBMCs. Receptors were obtained from a man between 35 and 55 years old in good health and CMV-seronegative. CDR3s include the opening cysteine and the closing phenylalanine or tryptophan. A D gene is named only where the DNA matches it firmly. Size is stated for part of the rows, as once, few or many counts, or as a class when the clone is expanded.

D gene,J gene,clone size,V gene,CDR3 DNA,CDR3 protein
.,TRBJ1-2,.,TRBV19,TGTGCCAGTAGTATTGGGGGGGGCGATGGCTACACCTTC,CASSIGGGDGYTF
.,TRBJ2-2,.,TRBV7-8,TGTGCCAGCAGCTTTAGCGCGAACTTGAACACCGGGGAGCTGTTTTTT,CASSFSANLNTGELFF
.,TRBJ2-6,.,TRBV9,TGTGCCAGCAGCCCCCGGGACACTGTGTCCTTCTCTGGGGCCAACGTCCTGACTTTC,CASSPRDTVSFSGANVLTF
TRBD1,TRBJ1-1,.,TRBV19,TGTGCCAGTAGATACCTGCGGGACAGGGCGACTGAAGCTTTCTTT,CASRYLRDRATEAFF
.,TRBJ2-7,few,TRBV5-6,TGTGCCAGCAGCTTGGCGGGCCAGGGGAGGGTCCACGAGCAGTACTTC,CASSLAGQGRVHEQYF
.,TRBJ1-4,.,TRBV5-6,TGCGCCAGCAGCTTGGGGAGCTTTAATGAAAAACTGTTTTTT,CASSLGSFNEKLFF
TRBD1,TRBJ2-7,.,TRBV7-9,TGTGCCAGCGGCCCAGACAGGGTACGGTCCTACGAGCAGTACTTC,CASGPDRVRSYEQYF
TRBD2,TRBJ2-7,few,TRBV5-1,TGCGCCAGCAGCTTGGTTGGAACTAGCGGGAACGGCGAGCAGTACTTC,CASSLVGTSGNGEQYF
.,TRBJ2-2,.,TRBV7-2,TGTGCCAGCACCCTTAGCGGTTTGAACACCGGGGAGCTGTTTTTT,CASTLSGLNTGELFF
TRBD1,TRBJ2-1,.,TRBV28,TGTGCCAGCAGCCCCGGGACAGGGGATAAGGACCAGTTCTTC,CASSPGTGDKDQFF
TRBD2,TRBJ2-7,few,TRBV30,TGTGCCTGGAGTGTAAGGGACTGGGGGGGCTACGAGCAGTACTTC,CAWSVRDWGGYEQYF
.,TRBJ2-7,.,TRBV28,TGTGCCAGCAGAAAGACCGGGACATCCTACGAGCAGTACTTC,CASRKTGTSYEQYF
TRBD2,TRBJ2-5,.,TRBV6-6,TGTGCCAGCAGAAGAACCGGGACTAGCGTACGGGAGACCCAGTACTTC,CASRRTGTSVRETQYF
TRBD2,TRBJ2-7,.,TRBV5-1,TGCGCCAGCAGCCCGGGACTAGCGCTAGCCTACGAGCAGTACTTC,CASSPGLALAYEQYF
TRBD2,TRBJ2-7,.,TRBV7-9,TGTGCCAGCACCCCCGTAGCGGGAGGCTCCTACGAGCAGTACTTC,CASTPVAGGSYEQYF
.,TRBJ2-5,.,TRBV7-9,TGTGCTAGCAGCCCCCGAGGGCCGGAGACCCAGTACTTC,CASSPRGPETQYF
.,TRBJ2-7,.,TRBV5-6,TGTGCCAGCAGCTTACCGGGTCCGTCCGTCTACGAGCAGTACTTC,CASSLPGPSVYEQYF
.,TRBJ1-2,.,TRBV7-8,TGTGCCAGCAGCTTTGGGACAATTAACTATGGCTACACCTTC,CASSFGTINYGYTF
.,TRBJ2-2,.,TRBV30,TGTGCCTGGAGCAGGGTCACCGGGGAGCTGTTTTTT,CAWSRVTGELFF
.,TRBJ2-3,.,TRBV29-1,TGCAGCGTTGACAGCGGCACAGATACGCAGTATTTT,CSVDSGTDTQYF
.,TRBJ1-5,.,TRBV6-1,TGTGCCAGCAGAGAGTCAGGGTTGCTGCAGCCCCAGCATTTT,CASRESGLLQPQHF
.,TRBJ2-1,.,TRBV7-9,TGTGCCAGCACCTTGACAGATTACAATGAGCAGTTCTTC,CASTLTDYNEQFF
TRBD2,TRBJ2-1,.,TRBV27,TGTGCCAGCAGTTTATGGGGGCCTAGCGGGCCCCCAGACAATGAGCAGTTCTTC,CASSLWGPSGPPDNEQFF
TRBD1,TRBJ2-6,.,TRBV27,TGTGCCAGCAGTATCCGGACTGGGGGGACAGGGAGGGTCCCTGGGGCCAACGTCCTGACTTTC,CASSIRTGGTGRVPGANVLTF
TRBD1,TRBJ1-1,.,TRBV19,TGTGCCAGTAGGAGACAGGGGGCGCCCACTGAAGCTTTCTTT,CASRRQGAPTEAFF
.,TRBJ2-7,once,TRBV5-1,TGCGCCAGCAGCCAAGGTCCCGGGACTTGGCAGTACTTC,CASSQGPGTWQYF
TRBD1,TRBJ1-1,large,TRBV5-1,TGCGCCAGCAGCCTATACCAGGGGGCCGAAGCTTTCTTT,CASSLYQGAEAFF
.,TRBJ2-3,.,TRBV7-2,TGTGCCAGCAGCAACCTAGCGCCTACGCAGTATTTT,CASSNLAPTQYF
.,TRBJ1-1,.,TRBV28,TGTGCCAGCAACCCTGGGGGGGCTGGGGACACTGAAGCTTTCTTT,CASNPGGAGDTEAFF
.,TRBJ2-7,.,TRBV29-1,TGCAGCGTTGCGGGGGTGTACGAGCAGTACTTC,CSVAGVYEQYF
TRBD1,TRBJ2-1,.,TRBV11-3,TGTGCCAGCAGCTCCTCGACAGGGAGTCCCTACAATGAGCAGTTCTTC,CASSSSTGSPYNEQFF
TRBD2,TRBJ2-3,.,TRBV5-1,TGCGCCAGCAGCCCCGGACTAGCGGGTTCCAGCACAGATACGCAGTATTTT,CASSPGLAGSSTDTQYF
TRBD2,TRBJ2-7,.,TRBV6-1,TGTGCCAACACAAATGGACTAGCCATGTACTTC,CANTNGLAMYF
.,TRBJ1-1,.,TRBV27,TGTGCCAGCAGCTCGAACGCTCAGGGGTTTGAAGCTTTCTTT,CASSSNAQGFEAFF
TRBD1,TRBJ1-4,.,TRBV4-1,TGCGCCAGCAGTCCCGACAGGGCCTGGGAAAAACTGTTTTTT,CASSPDRAWEKLFF
TRBD1,TRBJ2-2,.,TRBV9,TGTGCCAGCAGCGGGACGACAGGGGCCACCGGGGAGCTGTTTTTT,CASSGTTGATGELFF
TRBD2,TRBJ2-7,.,TRBV7-6,TGTGCCAGCAGCATACTAGCGGGAGGGAACGAGCAGTACTTC,CASSILAGGNEQYF
.,TRBJ2-2,.,TRBV5-4,TGTGCCAGCAGCTTGGCCGGTCCCGGGGAGCTGTTTTTT,CASSLAGPGELFF
.,TRBJ1-4,.,TRBV19,TGTGCCAGTAGTATAAGAAGACAGGCGGATAATGAAAAACTGTTTTTT,CASSIRRQADNEKLFF
.,TRBJ2-7,few,TRBV5-1,TGCGCCAGCAGCTTGGATCCGGGTTTGTTTTACGAGCAGTACTTC,CASSLDPGLFYEQYF
.,TRBJ2-7,.,TRBV7-2,TGTGCCAGCAGCTTACCGGCAGACAGGGTCTATGGGAGGGAGCAGTACTTC,CASSLPADRVYGREQYF